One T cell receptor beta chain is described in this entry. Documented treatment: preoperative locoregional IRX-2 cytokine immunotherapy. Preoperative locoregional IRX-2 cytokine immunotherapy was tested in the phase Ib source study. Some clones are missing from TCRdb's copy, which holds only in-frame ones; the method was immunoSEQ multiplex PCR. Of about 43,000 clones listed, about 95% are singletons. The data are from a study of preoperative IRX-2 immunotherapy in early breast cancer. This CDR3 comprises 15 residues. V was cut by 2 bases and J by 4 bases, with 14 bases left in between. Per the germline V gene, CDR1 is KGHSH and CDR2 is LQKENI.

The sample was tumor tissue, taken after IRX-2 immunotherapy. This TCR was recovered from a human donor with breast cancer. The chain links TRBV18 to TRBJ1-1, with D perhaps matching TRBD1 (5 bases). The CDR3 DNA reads TGTGCCAGCTCACCATCCAACTCGGGGACCACTGAAGCTTTCTTT. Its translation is CASSPSNSGTTEAFF.